This TCR beta chain was identified during a study of healthy donors' naive CD4 and CD8 T cells. Points from the study as a whole: Negatively charged CDR3s marked CD8+ lineage; positively charged CDR3s marked CD4+ lineage. Most V and J genes were reportedly biased between naive CD4+ and CD8+ cells.

Each TCR library used 500 ng of total RNA and a linear amplification protocol. TCRdb processed the reads anew with MiXCR; each CDR3 protein has one entry. The data hold 150,000 to 200,000 distinct CDR3 sequences, with 74% observed a single time. A remark on this clonotype: Its antigen remains unknown.

With 6 bases removed from V and 7 bases from J, the gap between germline ends came to 28 bases. Germline-derived CDR1 and CDR2 are LNHDA and SQIVND (reference sequence). This CDR3 region has 18 residues. The sequencing input was naive CD4+ and CD8+ T cells sorted from blood, pooled from several donors. V is TRBV19 and J is TRBJ2-1; D tentatively fits TRBD1 or TRBD2 (5 bases each). The origin of this receptor is a pool of human donors in good health; the sample pools cells from several healthy donors. DNA of the CDR3: TGTGCCAGTAGCCCGATAGCGTCCGCAGGGTCTACGAGGAATGAGCAGTTCTTC. This sequence encodes CASSPIASAGSTRNEQFF.